This T cell receptor beta chain stems from a study of early T cells in non-severe SARS-CoV-2 infection. About the study: Chains were not paired, and sequencing was done on bulk RNA from unsorted whole blood. The study, taken as a whole, reports: Missing private and CD4 specificities, VDJdb matching favored anti-spike CD8 responses.

Per the germline V gene, CDR1 is SGDLS and CDR2 is YYNGEE. The CDR3 extends over 15 amino acids. The V end was cut by 0 bases, the J end by 0 bases, with 10 bases between. Individually, cDNA molecules had unique molecular identifiers attached to them. TCRdb recomputed calls from the 5' RACE reads with MiXCR, one row per CDR3 protein. This sample carries roughly 57,000 distinct CDR3 sequences, approximately 12% of them seen once, and the ten largest clones take roughly 1.4%. A word on this clonotype: What it binds is unknown.

The rearrangement joins TRBV9 to TRBJ2-7; D is ambiguous. Sequenced: whole blood. The receptor was isolated from an adult who was a healthcare worker with PCR-confirmed SARS-CoV-2 infection or an uninfected control (not recorded which). The DNA of the CDR3 is TGTGCCAGCAGCGTAGGTTGGCTGAGCTCCTACGAGCAGTACTTC. The encoded protein is CASSVGWLSSYEQYF.